The present T cell receptor (beta chain) was sequenced within a study of T cells after yellow fever vaccination. V trimming: 4 bases; J trimming: 4 bases; junction bases outside the gene matches: 7. Germline CDR1 SGDLS, CDR2 YYNGEE. The CDR3 consists of 15 residues. By 5'RACE template switching, TCR cDNA was produced, with a universal primer site and UMIs added in the process. One entry per CDR3 protein, called by TCRdb with MiXCR from the 5' RACE reads. The sample carries 150,000 to 200,000 distinct CDR3 sequences, approximately 11% recorded once. The study, taken as a whole, reports: Clones that expanded after primary vaccination mostly reappeared after the booster (nearly 98% CD4, 88% CD8).

This clonotype was recorded many times. The target antigen is unknown. The clonotype was recovered from a man aged 18 to 35 who received the YFV17D yellow fever vaccine. The sample was CD8+ T cells sorted from PBMCs, taken 15 days after the yellow fever booster vaccination. The V and J genes are TRBV9 and TRBJ2-1; TRBD2 matches 8 bases. In nucleotides, the CDR3 is TGTGCCAGCAGCCCCCGGGTAGCGGGGTACAATGAGCAGTTCTTC. Amino acids: CASSPRVAGYNEQFF.